This TCR beta chain was captured in a study of blood T cell repertoires in COVID-19. Overall study: Donors in the United States, Italy and Spain gave samples during acute or convalescent COVID-19. PBMCs, B-cell-depleted T cells, or T cells were the source of the cDNA or gDNA that made up the material.

CDR1 LNHDA and CDR2 SQIVND come from the germline V gene (reference sequence). The CDR3 is made up of 15 amino acids. V lost 3 bases, J lost 5 bases, and 16 bases lay in between. This clone was seen only a few times. How the authors handled the data: How many nucleated cells were present was estimated from reference gene primer amplification. Measured with immunoSEQ multiplex PCR; TCRdb has only the in-frame clones, and not every one. V, J and clone size derive from that table, while D and trimming were established from the DNA sequence. Of some 62,000 clones listed, more than 60% are singletons. The J gene is TRBJ2-5, the V gene TRBV19; D gene ambiguous. Sequencing was carried out using peripheral blood. This receptor was identified in a man in his sixties with acute or convalescent COVID-19. As DNA, the CDR3 is TGTGCCAGTAGTATGAGCGACTCCCCGTTGGAGACCCAGTACTTC. It yields the protein CASSMSDSPLETQYF.